One and the same sample provided the 15 T cell receptor beta chains below, sequenced in a study of response to subunit inactivated influenza vaccine. TCRdb processed the RT-PCR reads anew with MiXCR; each CDR3 protein has one entry. The sample contains approximately 480,000 distinct CDR3 sequences, roughly 11% of which appear only once. Sequences were derived from PBMCs from blood, sampled roughly 45 days after vaccination. Receptors originate from a man aged 50-60 years who received an inactivated influenza vaccine.

At least ten counts were recorded for this clonotype. The chain joins TRBV4-1 to TRBJ2-3, with D possibly TRBD1 on 5 matching bases. CDR1 MGHRA and CDR2 YSYEKL come from the germline V gene. This CDR3 has 15 residues. Trimming took 1 base from V and 3 from J, leaving 11 bases between them. In nucleotides, the CDR3 is TGCGCCAGCAGCCAAGTTGTAGGGGTAACAGATACGCAGTATTTT. Protein: CASSQVVGVTDTQYF.

This clonotype appeared many times. The chain joins TRBV7-8 to TRBJ2-1; 14 bases fit TRBD2. The CDR3 covers 16 residues. Per germline, CDR1 SGHVS and CDR2 FQNEAQ. Trimming removed 4 bases from V and 12 bases from J; junction bases left unmatched: 11. CDR3 protein: CASSSLRGLAGVVQFF. The CDR3 coding sequence is TGTGCCAGCAGCTCTCTCCGGGGACTAGCGGGAGTGGTGCAGTTCTTC.

This clonotype was counted ten times or more. V is TRBV7-2 and J is TRBJ2-1; D call uncertain. CDR1 is SGHTA, CDR2 FQGNSA, per germline. Trimming took off 0 bases at V and 7 bases at J, with 13 bases between the two ends. This CDR3 is built from 15 residues. CDR3 amino acids: CASSLAAVGYNEQFF. The CDR3 region has the DNA TGTGCCAGCAGCTTAGCAGCTGTAGGTTATAATGAGCAGTTCTTC.

The chain has TRBV4-2 and TRBJ2-3, with D possibly TRBD2 on 6 matching bases. CDR1 is LGHNA and CDR2 is YNFKEQ in the germline V gene. V dropped 4 bases and J dropped 2 bases, with 28 bases sitting between them. CDR3 length equals 20 residues. This CDR3 reads CASSPHTSWGREALTDTQYF. CDR3 DNA: TGTGCCAGCAGCCCTCACACCTCATGGGGCAGGGAGGCTCTCACAGATACGCAGTATTTT.

This clonotype was seen only a few times. The chain has TRBV4-1 and TRBJ1-2; 9 nucleotides line up with TRBD1. With V trimmed by 4 bases and J by 8 bases, 8 bases remained unmatched. Germline CDR1 MGHRA, CDR2 YSYEKL. This CDR3 has 14 amino acids. CDR3 coding DNA: TGCGCCAGCAGCCCGACAGGGGGGGTATTAGGCTACACCTTC. Translating gives CASSPTGGVLGYTF.

This clonotype was picked up a small number of times. This sequence joins TRBV7-8 and TRBJ2-1; 8 bases are shared with TRBD1. The CDR3 has 12 amino acids. The germline CDR1 and CDR2 sequences are SGHVS and FQNEAQ. V gave up 3 bases and J gave up 11 bases; unmatched junction bases: 3. The CDR3 is CASSFTGGKQFF. CDR3 DNA sequence: TGTGCCAGCAGCTTTACAGGGGGGAAGCAGTTCTTC. The variable domain in full, completed from reference TRBV7-8 and TRBJ2-1, reads GAGVSQSPRYKVAKRGQDVALRCDPISGHVSLFWYQQALGQGPEFLTYFQNEAQLDKSGLPSDRFFAERPEGSVSTLKIQRTQQEDSAVYLCASSFTGGKQFFGPGTRLTVL.

This clonotype was counted a few times. V gene TRBV2 combines with J gene TRBJ2-1; 10 nucleotides align to TRBD2. Germline CDR1 reads SNHLY; CDR2 reads FYNNEI. Trimming cost V 2 bases and J 6 bases; bases outside gene matches: 7. The CDR3 is 16 amino acids. CDR3 protein: CASSELSSGSSNEQFF. For the CDR3, the DNA is TGTGCCAGCAGTGAATTGTCTAGCGGGAGTAGCAATGAGCAGTTCTTC.

The chain has TRBV9 and TRBJ1-4, with D uncertain. The germline V and J ends were trimmed by 4 bases and 8 bases, with 18 bases remaining between them. Germline CDR1 and CDR2: SGDLS and YYNGEE. The CDR3 totals 15 residues. For the CDR3, the DNA is TGTGCCAGCAGCCATGACACAGCCAATGGGGAAAAACTGTTTTTT. Protein product: CASSHDTANGEKLFF.

This clonotype occurred a few times. The chain uses TRBV20-1 and TRBJ2-5, with 12 positions matching TRBD2. The CDR3 has 12 amino acids. The germline V gene encodes CDR1 DFQATT and CDR2 SNEGSKA (reference sequence). Written as DNA, the CDR3 is TGCAGAGGACTAGCGGGAAAAGAGACCCAGTACTTC. The encoded protein is CRGLAGKETQYF.

This clonotype was counted at least ten times. The chain carries TRBV28 and TRBJ2-3, with D possibly called TRBD1 or TRBD2 (5 bases each). The length of the CDR3 is 17 residues. Trimming stripped 6 bases from V and 2 bases from J, with 21 bases between. Germline V lookup: CDR1 MDHEN, CDR2 SYDVKM. As DNA, the CDR3 is TGTGCCAGCAGCCGCCTCTGGGGACCGACAAACACAGATACGCAGTATTTT. Encoded protein: CASSRLWGPTNTDTQYF. Full variable domain (rest looked up from reference TRBV28 and TRBJ2-3): DVKVTQSSRYLVKRTGEKVFLECVQDMDHENMFWYRQDPGLGLRLIYFSYDVKMKEKGDIPEGYSVSREKKERFSLILESASTNQTSMYLCASSRLWGPTNTDTQYFGPGTRLTVL.

This chain uses TRBV29-1 with TRBJ2-7; D may be TRBD1 (5 bases). The germline V gene encodes CDR1 SQVTM and CDR2 ANQGSEA. Trimming took off 1 base at V and 2 bases at J, with 9 bases between the two ends. The CDR3 length is 13 residues. CDR3: CSVEGQGAYEQYF. CDR3 DNA: TGCAGCGTTGAAGGGCAGGGTGCCTACGAGCAGTACTTC.

CDR3 DNA: TGTGCCAGCAGCATGGACAGTAACCCCGGGGCCAAAAACATTCAGTACTTC. This encodes CASSMDSNPGAKNIQYF. This rearrangement joins TRBV7-9 to TRBJ2-4; weak D call: TRBD1 (6 bases). In germline, CDR1 is SEHNR, CDR2 FQNEAQ (reference sequence). The CDR3 loop spans 17 amino acids. V was cut by 5 bases and J by 1 base, with 18 bases left in between.

The chain combines TRBV4-1 with TRBJ2-4; TRBD1 agrees at 8 bases. The CDR3 totals 15 residues. Germline V gene data show CDR1 as MGHRA and CDR2 as YSYEKL. With V trimmed by 1 base and J by 8 bases, 7 bases remained unmatched. The CDR3 nucleotides read TGCGCCAGCAGCCAAGTCTCCGGACAGGGACACATTCAGTACTTC. Translation gives CASSQVSGQGHIQYF.

The chain links TRBV20-1 to TRBJ2-7; D is possibly TRBD2 (8 bases). The V and J ends lost 3 bases and 4 bases respectively, with 13 bases between them. This CDR3 has 13 amino acids. Germline CDR1 is DFQATT and CDR2 is SNEGSKA (reference sequence). The DNA for the CDR3 is TGCAGTGCTAGCGGGAGGGGGCATTACGAGCAGTACTTC. Its translation: CSASGRGHYEQYF.

The chain couples TRBV4-2 to TRBJ1-1, with 7 nucleotides matching TRBD1. CDR1 LGHNA and CDR2 YNFKEQ come from the germline V gene. Germline trimming cut 0 bases from V and 7 bases from J; bases unmatched to any gene: 5. The CDR3 is 14 residues long. The CDR3 region is CASSQEIHRGEAFF. The CDR3 nucleotides read TGTGCCAGCAGCCAAGAGATACACAGGGGTGAAGCTTTCTTT.